This T cell receptor (beta chain) was sequenced during a study of early T cells in non-severe SARS-CoV-2 infection. Overall study: Chains stayed unpaired after sequencing of bulk RNA from unsorted whole blood. General observations from the study: VDJdb matching favored anti-spike CD8 responses, missing private and CD4 specificities.

The library protocol tagged individual cDNA molecules with unique molecular identifiers. MiXCR, run by TCRdb on the 5' RACE reads, gives a single entry per CDR3 protein. The data contain 45,000 to 60,000 distinct CDR3 sequences, more than 9% of them singletons. This clonotype occurred a few times. Its antigen remains unidentified. CDR3 size: 14 residues. V dropped 4 bases and J dropped 8; count of bases not matched to a gene: 9. The germline V gene encodes CDR1 SGHRS and CDR2 YFSETQ. The sample taken for sequencing was whole blood. The rearrangement links TRBV5-1 to TRBJ1-2; 9 bases align to TRBD1. This TCR was sampled from an adult who was a healthcare worker with PCR-confirmed SARS-CoV-2 infection or an uninfected control (not recorded which). The CDR3 bases are TGCGCCAGCAGCGCTGGGACAGGGACGGGCGGCTACACCTTC. It encodes CASSAGTGTGGYTF. The full variable domain, rest sourced from reference TRBV5-1 and TRBJ1-2, is KAGVTQTPRYLIKTRGQQVTLSCSPISGHRSVSWYQQTPGQGLQFLFEYFSETQRNKGNFPGRFSGRQFSNSRSEMNVSTLELGDSALYLCASSAGTGTGGYTFGSGTRLTVV.